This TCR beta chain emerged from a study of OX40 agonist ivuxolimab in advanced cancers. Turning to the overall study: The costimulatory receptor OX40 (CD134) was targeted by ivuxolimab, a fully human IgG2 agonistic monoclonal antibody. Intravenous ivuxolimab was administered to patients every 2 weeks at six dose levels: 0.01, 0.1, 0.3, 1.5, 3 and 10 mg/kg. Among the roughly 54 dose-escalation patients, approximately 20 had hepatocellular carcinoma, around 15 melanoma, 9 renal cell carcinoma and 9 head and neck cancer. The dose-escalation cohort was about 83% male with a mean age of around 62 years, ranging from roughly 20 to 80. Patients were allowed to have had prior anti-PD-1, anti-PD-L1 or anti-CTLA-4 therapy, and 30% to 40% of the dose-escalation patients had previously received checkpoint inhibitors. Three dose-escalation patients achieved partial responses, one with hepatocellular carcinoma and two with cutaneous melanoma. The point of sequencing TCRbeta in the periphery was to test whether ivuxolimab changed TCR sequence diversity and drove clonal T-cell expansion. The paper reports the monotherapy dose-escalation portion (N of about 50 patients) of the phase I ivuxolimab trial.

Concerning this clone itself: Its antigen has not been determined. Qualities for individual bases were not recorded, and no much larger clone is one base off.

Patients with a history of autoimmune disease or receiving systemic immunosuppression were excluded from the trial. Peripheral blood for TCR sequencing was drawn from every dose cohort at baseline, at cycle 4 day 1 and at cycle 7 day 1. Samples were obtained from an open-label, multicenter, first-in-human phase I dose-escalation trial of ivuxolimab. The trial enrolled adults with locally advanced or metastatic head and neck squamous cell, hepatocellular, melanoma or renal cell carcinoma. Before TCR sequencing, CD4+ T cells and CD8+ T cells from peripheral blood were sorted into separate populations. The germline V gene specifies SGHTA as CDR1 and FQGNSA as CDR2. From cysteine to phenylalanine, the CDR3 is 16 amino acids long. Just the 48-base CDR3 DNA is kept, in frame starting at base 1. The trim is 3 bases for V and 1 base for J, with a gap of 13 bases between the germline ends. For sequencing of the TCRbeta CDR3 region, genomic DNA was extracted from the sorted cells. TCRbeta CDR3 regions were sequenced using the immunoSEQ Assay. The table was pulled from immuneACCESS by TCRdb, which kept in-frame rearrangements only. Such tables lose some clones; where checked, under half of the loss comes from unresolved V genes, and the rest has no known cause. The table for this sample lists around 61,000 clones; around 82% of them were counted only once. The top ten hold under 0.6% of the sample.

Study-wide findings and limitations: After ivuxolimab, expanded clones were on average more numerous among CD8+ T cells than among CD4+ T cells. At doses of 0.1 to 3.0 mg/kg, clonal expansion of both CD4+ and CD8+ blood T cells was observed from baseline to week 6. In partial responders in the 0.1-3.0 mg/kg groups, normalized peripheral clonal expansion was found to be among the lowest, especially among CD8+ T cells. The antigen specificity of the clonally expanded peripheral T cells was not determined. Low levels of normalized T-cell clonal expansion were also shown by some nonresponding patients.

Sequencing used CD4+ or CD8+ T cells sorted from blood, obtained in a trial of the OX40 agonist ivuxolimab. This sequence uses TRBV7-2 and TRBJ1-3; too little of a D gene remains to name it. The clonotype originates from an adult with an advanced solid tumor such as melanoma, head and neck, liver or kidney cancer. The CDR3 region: CASSLTALGSGNTIYF. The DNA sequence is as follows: TGTGCCAGCAGCTTGACGGCGCTTGGGTCTGGAAACACCATATATTTT.